The source of this T cell receptor beta chain is a study of monozygotic twins with cystic fibrosis (dated by TCRdb to 2020 to 2023). Concerning the study at large: Barcoded libraries were prepared with about 15 PCR cycles from approximately 2.8 micrograms of fragmented DNA. The study compared TCR beta repertoires within and between 16 monozygotic twin pairs with cystic fibrosis to assess genetic influence on V and J gene usage. Ten female and six male twin pairs, aged 2.0 to 36.4 years (median roughly 10 years) and mostly children and adolescents, were included in the cohort. Twins were ranked among 970 or so cohort participants for weight-for-height and FEVPerc (FEV1 disease centile) at the day of blood sampling. Data for three of the twin pairs had been reported earlier in a different context. General conclusions and limits of the study: Nucleotide-identical clonotype sharing was significantly higher within monozygotic CF twin pairs than between unrelated CF individuals (P = 0.000026, Mann-Whitney). V gene usage was most similar to the co-twin for 13 of 16 pairs, and J usage for 8 of 16 pairs, suggesting genetic constraints. Only a small cohort was studied, and no association of shared CDR3 numbers with age, concordance or disease severity was found. Simpson clonality was generally low (median about 0.009), suggesting a naive-dominated repertoire, with higher clonality in the most severely affected patients.

The twin pairs came from the European Cystic Fibrosis Twin and Sibling Study Cohort, which recruited patients from 150 to 200 CF clinics across 14 European countries. Zygosity and CFTR genotype were verified in-house, and zygosity was tested by multiplex PCR of nine short tandem repeat loci. Peripheral blood was taken from each twin, and clinical parameters were recorded on the day of blood sampling. Phenol/chloroform extraction was used to isolate genomic DNA from peripheral blood cells, and the DNA was then kept in TE buffer at 4 degrees C. Following the manufacturer's instructions, TCR beta CDR3 regions were amplified by multiplex PCR with the immunoSEQ immune profiling system. An Illumina NextSeq system was used for sequencing. Turning to the authors' computational methods: Sequence data were processed on the immunoSEQ Analyzer platform, and clonality was computed as the square root of Simpson's index of productive rearrangements. Jensen-Shannon distance served as the measure of similarity in V and J usage, while OLGA was used to compute CDR3 generation probabilities. The researchers looked up shared CDR3 sequences in the immuneACCESS database (August 2020) and in VDJdb (December 2020). The immuneACCESS repertoire file appears here via TCRdb, limited to in-frame rearrangements. These files lack a portion of the clones; in checked studies, under half of the deficit traces to unresolved V genes, and the cause of the others is not known. V and J calls and clone size follow that table, whereas D and trimming were derived from the DNA. The sample contains 25,000 to 30,000 clones, approximately 96% of them found a single time. Roughly 2.5% of the sample comes from the top ten.

The CDR3 measures 14 amino acids from cysteine to phenylalanine. The sequence is cut down to CDR3 DNA, 42 bases in frame from base 1. Per the germline V gene, ENHRY is the CDR1 and SYGVKD is the CDR2. From V the trimming removes 3 bases and from J it removes 6 bases, while the gene matches leave 6 bases of the junction unaccounted for. Worth noting for this clone: Its antigen remains undetermined. No quality values exist for individual bases; no much larger clone is one base distant.

Recombination joined TRBV10-3 with TRBJ2-7, and 9 bases in between align with TRBD1. The sequencing input was blood. The receptor's source is a girl aged 2 to 10 with cystic fibrosis. The sequence in DNA is TGTGCCATCAGTGATGCCGGGACAGGGACCGAGCAGTACTTC. Its amino acids are CAISDAGTGTEQYF.